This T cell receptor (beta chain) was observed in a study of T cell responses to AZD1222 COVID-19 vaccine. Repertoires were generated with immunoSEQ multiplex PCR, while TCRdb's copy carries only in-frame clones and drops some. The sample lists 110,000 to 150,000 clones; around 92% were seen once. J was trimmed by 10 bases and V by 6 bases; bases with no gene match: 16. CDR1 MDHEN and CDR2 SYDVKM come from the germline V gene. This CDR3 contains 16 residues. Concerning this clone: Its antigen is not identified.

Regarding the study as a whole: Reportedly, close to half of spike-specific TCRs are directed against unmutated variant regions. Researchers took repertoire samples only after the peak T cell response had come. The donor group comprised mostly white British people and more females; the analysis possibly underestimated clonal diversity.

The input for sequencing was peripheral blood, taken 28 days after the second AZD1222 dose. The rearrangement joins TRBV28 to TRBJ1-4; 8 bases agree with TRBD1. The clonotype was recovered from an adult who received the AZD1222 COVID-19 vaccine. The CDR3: CASSPGQETGRGKLFF. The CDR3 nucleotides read TGTGCCAGCAGCCCGGGACAGGAAACCGGTCGTGGAAAACTGTTTTTT.